This T cell receptor (beta chain) was recovered during a study of cytomegalovirus exposure and HLA in healthy donors. Use of 60 Vbeta and 13 Jbeta primers characterized the PCR. The table came from immunoSEQ multiplex PCR; TCRdb's copy has only in-frame clones and leaves some out. This sample has tens of thousands of clones, with over 90% found just once. Healthy bone marrow donors made up the cohort. In nominal health when sampled, donors likely had unrecorded immune exposures nonetheless. The study's findings and limits: In a later analysis, parvovirus B19, influenza, CMV and Epstein-Barr virus appeared linked to several top co-occurrence clusters.

Points on this clone: Its specificity is unknown.

Per germline, CDR1 ENHRY and CDR2 SYGVKD. The CDR3 runs to 12 residues. V dropped 6 bases and J dropped 7; count of bases not matched to a gene: 3. Sequencing was done on a sample of PBMCs. The TCR originated in a woman aged 18-29 years in good health and CMV-seronegative. The chain uses TRBV10-3 and TRBJ2-1, with 7 bases that match TRBD1. CDR3 coding DNA: TGTGCCATCAGAGGGACAGTAAATGAGCAGTTCTTC. It is translated as CAIRGTVNEQFF.